One sample yielded the 24 T cell receptor beta chains listed below, sequenced in a study of graft-versus-host responses after intestinal transplantation. Libraries were prepared by immunoSEQ multiplex PCR; TCRdb keeps only in-frame clonotypes and omits some of them. The sample records about 9,600 clones, less than 90% being singletons. Researchers processed graft tissue to release intraepithelial and lamina propria lymphocytes. The material sequenced was ileum tissue, taken roughly 110 weeks after intestinal transplantation. The receptors derive from a human patient who received an intestinal transplant, so some T cells may come from the graft donor.

The chain carries TRBV7-3 and TRBJ1-1; maybe TRBD1 (6 bases). Germline values: CDR1 SGHTA, CDR2 FQGTGA. The CDR3 spans 16 residues. The V end lost 1 base, the J end lost 4 bases, and 16 bases lay between the germline ends. In DNA form, the CDR3 reads TGTGCCAGCAGCTTAATTCCGGGAGGGGGTGGCACTGAAGCTTTCTTT. It encodes CASSLIPGGGGTEAFF. Full variable domain (outside the CDR3, taken from reference TRBV7-3 and TRBJ1-1): GAGVSQTPSNKVTEKGKYVELRCDPISGHTALYWYRQSLGQGPEFLIYFQGTGAADDSGLPNDRFFAVRPEGSVSTLKIQRTERGDSAVYLCASSLIPGGGGTEAFFGQGTRLTVV.

The genes are TRBV9 and TRBJ1-3; D might be TRBD1 (5 bases). The CDR3 runs to 12 residues. With 7 bases removed from V and 6 bases from J, the gap between germline ends came to 11 bases. The germline V gene has CDR1 SGDLS and CDR2 YYNGEE. CDR3 region: CASGTWENTIYF. CDR3 nucleotide sequence: TGTGCCAGCGGGACCTGGGAAAACACCATATATTTT.

The chain uses TRBV4-2 and TRBJ1-6; D perhaps matches TRBD1 (5 bases). The CDR3 sequence is 17 residues long. Germline V gene data show CDR1 as LGHNA and CDR2 as YNFKEQ. Trimming left V 1 base short and J 3 bases short, with 13 bases between. CDR3 region: CASSQVYGTDYNSPLHF. DNA for the CDR3: TGTGCCAGCAGCCAAGTCTATGGGACGGACTATAATTCACCCCTCCACTTT.

The V and J genes are TRBV2 and TRBJ2-2; D possibly corresponds to TRBD1 (5 bases). Germline V CDR1 and CDR2: SNHLY, FYNNEI. Trimming shortened V by 6 bases and J by 1 base, and 6 bases separated the two germline ends. The CDR3 is 13 amino acids. The CDR3 spells CASRQENTGELFF. As DNA, the CDR3 is TGTGCCAGCAGACAGGAGAACACCGGGGAGCTGTTTTTT.

This sequence joins TRBV7-6 and TRBJ1-5; the match to TRBD1 covers 11 bases. Looked up from germline, CDR1 is SGHVS and CDR2 is FNYEAQ. This CDR3 region has 14 residues. The trim removed 4 bases at V and 7 bases at J, leaving 3 bases unmatched. In nucleotides, the CDR3 is TGTGCCAGCAGCTGGGGACAGGGGGACCAGCCCCAGCATTTT. Amino acids: CASSWGQGDQPQHF.

The chain has TRBV29-1 and TRBJ1-4; D uncertain. V was pared by 0 bases and J by 8 bases, with 16 bases between. The CDR3 length is 15 residues. The germline CDR1 and CDR2 sequences are SQVTM and ANQGSEA. CDR3 DNA sequence: TGCAGCGTTGAAGATCCGGCTAGAAAAGGGGAAAAACTGTTTTTT. It codes for CSVEDPARKGEKLFF.

This chain joins TRBV29-1 and TRBJ1-3; D remains ambiguous. With 4 bases removed from V and 3 bases from J, the gap between germline ends came to 10 bases. Germline CDR1 and CDR2: SQVTM and ANQGSEA. The CDR3 totals 13 residues. The CDR3 reads CSVVPGDGNTIYF. DNA for the CDR3: TGCAGCGTTGTTCCAGGAGATGGAAACACCATATATTTT.

The chain is built from TRBV11-1 and TRBJ2-1; D remains ambiguous. V was trimmed by 2 bases and J by 7 bases, leaving 6 bases between them. The CDR3 length is 12 residues. Germline values: CDR1 SGHAT, CDR2 FQDESV (reference sequence). CDR3: CASSLWANEQFF. Here the CDR3 DNA reads TGTGCCAGCAGCTTATGGGCGAATGAGCAGTTCTTC.

CDR3 protein: CASSRSDMYEQYF. Written as DNA, the CDR3 is TGTGCCAGCAGCCGTTCTGACATGTACGAGCAGTACTTC. J is TRBJ2-5 and V is TRBV2, with D uncertain. The J call is uncertain, as TRBJ2-7 better fits the DNA end. From germline, CDR1 is SNHLY and CDR2 FYNNEI. This CDR3 has 13 amino acids.

V and J are TRBV7-6 and TRBJ2-7; D ambiguous. The CDR3 length is 13 residues. Germline CDR1 and CDR2: SGHVS and FNYEAQ. Trimming removed 2 bases from V and 6 bases from J, with 11 bases in between. The CDR3 sequence: CASSLRPGPEQYF. The DNA for the CDR3 is TGTGCCAGCAGCTTAAGGCCAGGTCCCGAGCAGTACTTC.

As to this clone: Its ends do not fully match the called genes, so a read error is possible. The sample carries other DNA sequences with the same CDR3. This sequence joins TRBV28 and TRBJ2-2, with 12 bases that match TRBD2. Germline V lookup: CDR1 MDHEN, CDR2 SYDVKM. This CDR3 spans 17 amino acids. CDR3 region: CASSFSSGRADTGELFF. The DNA of the CDR3 is TGTGCCAGCAGTTTTTCTAGCGGGAGGGCCGACACCGGGGAGCTGTTCTTT.

This chain joins TRBV19 and TRBJ1-2, with D perhaps matching TRBD1 (5 bases). The CDR3 consists of 14 residues. Trimming took off 6 bases at V and 4 bases at J, with 15 bases between the two ends. The germline gives CDR1 LNHDA, CDR2 SQIVND (reference sequence). In DNA form, the CDR3 reads TGTGCCAGTAGCACGACACAGGTCGTCTATGGCTACACCTTC. Translating gives CASSTTQVVYGYTF.

This clone has only one observation. The J gene is TRBJ2-6, the V gene TRBV6-5; D unresolved. CDR1 and CDR2 (germline): MNHEY, SVGAGI. Trimming removed 0 bases from V and 8 bases from J, with 14 bases in between. This CDR3 region has 16 residues. For the CDR3, the DNA is TGTGCCAGCAGTTACTCGTATGGTGACGTCACCAACGTCCTGACTTTC. Amino acids: CASSYSYGDVTNVLTF.

The chain employs TRBV29-1 and TRBJ1-5; D is perhaps TRBD1 (5 bases). The germline V gene has CDR1 SQVTM and CDR2 ANQGSEA. This CDR3 is built from 13 residues. With 4 bases removed from V and 7 bases from J, the gap between germline ends came to 14 bases. In DNA, the CDR3 is TGCAGCGTTGGGGGTGTCGAGGGGCAGCCCCAGCATTTT. Translated: CSVGGVEGQPQHF.

This clone has a handful of counts. The J gene is TRBJ2-7, the V gene TRBV7-3, with D unresolved. The CDR3 totals 12 residues. Germline loops: CDR1 SGHTA, CDR2 FQGTGA. The V end lost 5 bases, the J end lost 5 bases, and 10 bases lay between the germline ends. The DNA of the CDR3 is TGTGCCAGCAGCGGGCCTGGGAACGAGCAGTACTTC. Its translation is CASSGPGNEQYF. The full variable domain, rest sourced from reference TRBV7-3 and TRBJ2-7, is GAGVSQTPSNKVTEKGKYVELRCDPISGHTALYWYRQSLGQGPEFLIYFQGTGAADDSGLPNDRFFAVRPEGSVSTLKIQRTERGDSAVYLCASSGPGNEQYFGPGTRLTVT.

The V call is TRBV19, the J call TRBJ2-6, with D perhaps assigned TRBD1 or TRBD2 (5 bases each). V lost 3 bases to trimming and J lost 4 bases, with 13 bases between them. Looked up from germline, CDR1 is LNHDA and CDR2 is SQIVND (reference sequence). This CDR3 has 16 amino acids. The CDR3 nucleotides are TGTGCCAGTAGTATCTGGGGGTCCGAGGGGGCCAACGTCCTGACTTTC. Translating gives CASSIWGSEGANVLTF.

The rearrangement uses TRBV28 and TRBJ2-1; 7 nucleotides agree with TRBD2. The CDR3 is 14 residues long. The germline CDR1 and CDR2 sequences are MDHEN and SYDVKM. V trimming: 8 bases; J trimming: 9 bases; junction bases outside the gene matches: 13. The CDR3 here is CASRQRGEWSEQFF. CDR3 in DNA: TGTGCCAGCCGACAACGGGGGGAGTGGAGTGAGCAGTTCTTC.

V is TRBV5-1 and J is TRBJ2-5; D call uncertain. From germline, CDR1 is SGHRS and CDR2 YFSETQ. This CDR3 has 11 residues. V lost 3 bases and J 1 base, leaving 1 base between the germline ends. CDR3 amino acids: CASSSQETQYF. The CDR3 DNA is TGCGCCAGCAGCTCCCAAGAGACCCAGTACTTC.

V and J are TRBV27 and TRBJ2-1; weak D call: TRBD1 (6 bases). Germline values: CDR1 MNHEY, CDR2 SMNVEV (reference sequence). Trimming stripped 5 bases from V and 2 bases from J, with 13 bases between. The CDR3 contains 15 residues. CDR3 coding DNA: TGTGCCAGCAGTCCAAGACAGGTCCCCTACAATGAGCAGTTCTTC. This encodes CASSPRQVPYNEQFF.

The rearrangement links TRBV18 to TRBJ2-7; tentatively, D is TRBD1 or TRBD2 (5 bases each). Trimming cost V 7 bases and J 1 base, with 11 bases left between them. The CDR3 loop spans 13 amino acids. Germline V gives CDR1 KGHSH, CDR2 LQKENI. For the CDR3, the DNA is TGTGCCAGCTGGGACGAGGGTTCCTACGAGCAGTACTTC. This sequence encodes CASWDEGSYEQYF.

The chain employs TRBV5-6 and TRBJ2-7; 7 nucleotides agree with TRBD1. Germline V gene data show CDR1 as SGHDT and CDR2 as YYEEEE. Trimming at V came to 0 bases and at J to 5 bases, leaving 8 bases not matched to a gene. CDR3 length: 15 residues. This chain's CDR3 is CASSLGSGGYHEQYF. The DNA for the CDR3 is TGTGCCAGCAGCTTGGGGTCAGGGGGTTATCACGAGCAGTACTTC.

The CDR3 is CASSPDDSPNTEAFF. The CDR3 nucleotides are TGCGCCAGCAGCCCGGATGACTCCCCGAACACTGAAGCTTTCTTT. The genes are TRBV5-1 and TRBJ1-1; D gene uncertain. The germline V and J ends were trimmed by 4 bases and 1 base, with 14 bases remaining between them. Germline V gives CDR1 SGHRS, CDR2 YFSETQ. The CDR3 length is 15 residues.

The V gene is TRBV10-3, the J gene TRBJ1-2; no firm D call. Looked up from germline, CDR1 is ENHRY and CDR2 is SYGVKD. The CDR3 loop spans 14 amino acids. V dropped 2 bases and J dropped 2 bases, with 9 bases sitting between them. In DNA, the CDR3 is TGTGCCATCAGTGAGGGGAACAGCAACTATGGCTACACCTTC. Its translation: CAISEGNSNYGYTF.

The chain carries TRBV11-2 and TRBJ1-2, with 9 nucleotides matching TRBD1. Germline lookup yields CDR1 SGHAT and CDR2 FQNNGV. The CDR3 consists of 16 residues. V was pared by 1 base and J by 7 bases, with 10 bases of the junction left unmatched. The CDR3 DNA is TGTGCCAGCAGCTTAGCCTCCGGGACAGGGTATCGTGGCTACACCTTC. It yields the protein CASSLASGTGYRGYTF. Full variable domain (missing parts from reference TRBV11-2 and TRBJ1-2): EAGVAQSPRYKIIEKRQSVAFWCNPISGHATLYWYQQILGQGPKLLIQFQNNGVVDDSQLPKDRFSAERLKGVDSTLKIQPAKLEDSAVYLCASSLASGTGYRGYTFGSGTRLTVV.